The 4 T cell receptor beta chains below come from one sample, sequenced in a study of OX40 agonist ivuxolimab in advanced cancers. Sequencing was performed with immunoSEQ multiplex PCR; in TCRdb, only in-frame clones are kept and a portion is missing. The table lists more than 20,000 clones, 75% to 90% of them singletons. Here the sequenced sample was CD4+ or CD8+ T cells sorted from blood, taken in a trial of the OX40 agonist ivuxolimab. The receptor set was obtained from an adult with an advanced solid tumor such as melanoma, head and neck, liver or kidney cancer.

The chain uses TRBV5-1 and TRBJ1-4, with 7 bases aligning to TRBD1. Trimming at V came to 4 bases and at J to 3 bases, leaving 6 bases not matched to a gene. This CDR3 has 15 amino acids. Germline V gene data show CDR1 as SGHRS and CDR2 as YFSETQ. This CDR3 is CASSRDRRSNEKLFF. As DNA, the CDR3 is TGCGCCAGCAGCCGGGACAGACGTTCTAATGAAAAACTGTTTTTT.

The chain uses TRBV2 and TRBJ2-2; D perhaps matches TRBD1 (5 bases). This CDR3 is built from 14 residues. Germline CDR1 is SNHLY and CDR2 is FYNNEI. The V end was cut by 7 bases, the J end by 3 bases, with 12 bases between. CDR3 nucleotides: TGTGCCAGCAAAATCGAAGGGGACACCGGGGAGCTGTTTTTT. Residues: CASKIEGDTGELFF. Together with reference TRBV2 and TRBJ2-2, the CDR3 gives the full variable domain: EPEVTQTPSHQVTQMGQEVILRCVPISNHLYFYWYRQILGQKVEFLVSFYNNEISEKSEIFDDQFSVERPDGSNFTLKIRSTKLEDSAMYFCASKIEGDTGELFFGEGSRLTVL.

The chain is built from TRBV28 and TRBJ1-2; tentatively, D is TRBD1 (5 bases). The CDR3 contains 16 residues. CDR1 is MDHEN and CDR2 is SYDVKM in the germline V gene. V was shortened by 3 bases and J by 7 bases, with 21 bases between the two germline ends. The CDR3 loop is CASSFRMRGLWAGYTF. CDR3 bases: TGTGCCAGCAGTTTTCGTATGAGGGGTTTGTGGGCTGGCTACACCTTC.

This clone appeared a single time. The chain couples TRBV5-1 to TRBJ2-7; weak D call: TRBD2 (5 bases). Germline V gives CDR1 SGHRS, CDR2 YFSETQ. This CDR3 is 14 amino acids long. V was pared by 0 bases and J by 1 base, with 8 bases between. This CDR3 reads CASSLDGMSYEQYF. The DNA of the CDR3 is TGCGCCAGCAGCTTGGACGGGATGTCCTACGAGCAGTACTTC. Full variable domain (remainder filled in from reference TRBV5-1 and TRBJ2-7): KAGVTQTPRYLIKTRGQQVTLSCSPISGHRSVSWYQQTPGQGLQFLFEYFSETQRNKGNFPGRFSGRQFSNSRSEMNVSTLELGDSALYLCASSLDGMSYEQYFGPGTRLTVT.